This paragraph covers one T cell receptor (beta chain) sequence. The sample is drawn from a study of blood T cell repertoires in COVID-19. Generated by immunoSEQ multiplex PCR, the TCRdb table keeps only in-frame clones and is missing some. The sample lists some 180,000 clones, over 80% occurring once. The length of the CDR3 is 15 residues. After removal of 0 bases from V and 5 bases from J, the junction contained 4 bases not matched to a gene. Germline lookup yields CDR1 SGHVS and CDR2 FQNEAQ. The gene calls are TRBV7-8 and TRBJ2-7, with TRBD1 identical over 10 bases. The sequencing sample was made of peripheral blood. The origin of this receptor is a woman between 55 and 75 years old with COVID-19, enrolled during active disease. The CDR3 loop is CASSLADRGSHEQYF. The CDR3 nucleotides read TGTGCCAGCAGCTTAGCGGACAGGGGGTCACACGAGCAGTACTTC. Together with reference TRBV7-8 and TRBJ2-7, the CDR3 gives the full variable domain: GAGVSQSPRYKVAKRGQDVALRCDPISGHVSLFWYQQALGQGPEFLTYFQNEAQLDKSGLPSDRFFAERPEGSVSTLKIQRTQQEDSAVYLCASSLADRGSHEQYFGPGTRLTVT.